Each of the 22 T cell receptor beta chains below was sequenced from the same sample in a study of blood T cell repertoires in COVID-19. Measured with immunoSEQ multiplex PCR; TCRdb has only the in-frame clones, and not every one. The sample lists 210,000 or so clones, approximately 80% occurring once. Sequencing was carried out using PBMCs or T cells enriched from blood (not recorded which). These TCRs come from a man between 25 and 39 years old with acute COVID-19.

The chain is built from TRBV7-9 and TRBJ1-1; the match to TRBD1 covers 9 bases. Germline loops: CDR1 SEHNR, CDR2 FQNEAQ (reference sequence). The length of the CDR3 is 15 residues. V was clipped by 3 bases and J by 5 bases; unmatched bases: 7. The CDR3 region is CASSFGQGTRTEAFF. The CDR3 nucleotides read TGTGCCAGCAGCTTTGGACAGGGGACGAGGACTGAAGCTTTCTTT.

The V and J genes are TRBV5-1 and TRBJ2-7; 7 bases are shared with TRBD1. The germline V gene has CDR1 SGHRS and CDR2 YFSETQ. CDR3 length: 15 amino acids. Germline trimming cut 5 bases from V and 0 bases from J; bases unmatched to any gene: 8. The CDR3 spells CASRLGTVSSYEQYF. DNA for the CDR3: TGCGCCAGCAGACTAGGGACAGTGAGCTCCTACGAGCAGTACTTC. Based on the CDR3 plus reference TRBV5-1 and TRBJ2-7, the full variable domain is KAGVTQTPRYLIKTRGQQVTLSCSPISGHRSVSWYQQTPGQGLQFLFEYFSETQRNKGNFPGRFSGRQFSNSRSEMNVSTLELGDSALYLCASRLGTVSSYEQYFGPGTRLTVT.

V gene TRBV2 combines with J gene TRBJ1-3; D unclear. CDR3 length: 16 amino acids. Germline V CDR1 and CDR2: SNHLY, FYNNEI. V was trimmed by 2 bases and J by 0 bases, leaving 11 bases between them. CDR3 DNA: TGTGCCAGCAGTGAACAGAGGGCAAGCTCTGGAAACACCATATATTTT. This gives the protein CASSEQRASSGNTIYF.

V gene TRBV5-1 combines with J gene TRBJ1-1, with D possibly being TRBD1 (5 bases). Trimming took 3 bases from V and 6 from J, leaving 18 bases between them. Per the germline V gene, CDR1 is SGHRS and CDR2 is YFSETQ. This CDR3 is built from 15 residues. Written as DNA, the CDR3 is TGCGCCAGCAGCTCGGGACTTTTGGACAAGTCTGAAGCTTTCTTT. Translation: CASSSGLLDKSEAFF.

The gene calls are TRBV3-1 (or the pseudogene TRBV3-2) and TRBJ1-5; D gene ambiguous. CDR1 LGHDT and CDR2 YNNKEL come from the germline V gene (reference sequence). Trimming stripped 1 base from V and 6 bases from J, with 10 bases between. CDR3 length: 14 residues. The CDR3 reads CASSQAGGSQPQHF. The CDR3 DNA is TGTGCCAGCAGCCAAGCAGGAGGGAGTCAGCCCCAGCATTTT.

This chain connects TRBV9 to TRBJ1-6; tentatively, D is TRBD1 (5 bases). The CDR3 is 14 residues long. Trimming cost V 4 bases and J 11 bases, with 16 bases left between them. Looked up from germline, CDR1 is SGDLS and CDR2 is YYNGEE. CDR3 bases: TGTGCCAGCAGCCCTGGACACAGTCAGGCACCCCTCCACTTT. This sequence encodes CASSPGHSQAPLHF.

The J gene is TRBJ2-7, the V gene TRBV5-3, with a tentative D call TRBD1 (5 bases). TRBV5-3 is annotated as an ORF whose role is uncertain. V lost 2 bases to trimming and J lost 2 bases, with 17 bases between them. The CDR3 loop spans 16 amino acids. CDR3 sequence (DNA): TGTGCCAGAAGCTTCGAGCAGGGTGGCGACCCCTACGAGCAGTACTTC. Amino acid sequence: CARSFEQGGDPYEQYF.

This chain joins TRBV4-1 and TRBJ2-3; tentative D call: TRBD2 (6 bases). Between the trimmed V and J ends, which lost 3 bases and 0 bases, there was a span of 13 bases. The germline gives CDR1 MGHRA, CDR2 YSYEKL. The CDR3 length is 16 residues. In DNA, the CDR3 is TGCGCCAGCAGCCAGGGCGGCGGGGCCAGCACAGATACGCAGTATTTT. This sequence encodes CASSQGGGASTDTQYF.

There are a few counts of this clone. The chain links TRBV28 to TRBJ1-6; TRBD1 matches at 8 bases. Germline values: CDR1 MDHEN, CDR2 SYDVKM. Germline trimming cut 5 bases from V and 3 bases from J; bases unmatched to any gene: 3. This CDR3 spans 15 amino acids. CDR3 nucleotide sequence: TGTGCCAGCAGTGGAGGACAGGGCTATAATTCACCCCTCCACTTT. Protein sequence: CASSGGQGYNSPLHF. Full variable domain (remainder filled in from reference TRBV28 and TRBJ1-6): DVKVTQSSRYLVKRTGEKVFLECVQDMDHENMFWYRQDPGLGLRLIYFSYDVKMKEKGDIPEGYSVSREKKERFSLILESASTNQTSMYLCASSGGQGYNSPLHFGNGTRLTVT.

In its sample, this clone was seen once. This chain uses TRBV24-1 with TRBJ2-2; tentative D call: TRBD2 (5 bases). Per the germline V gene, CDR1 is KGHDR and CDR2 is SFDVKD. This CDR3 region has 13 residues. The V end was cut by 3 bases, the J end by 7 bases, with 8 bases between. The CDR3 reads CATSDGSSGELFF. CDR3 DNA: TGTGCCACCAGTGATGGGAGCAGCGGGGAGCTGTTTTTT.

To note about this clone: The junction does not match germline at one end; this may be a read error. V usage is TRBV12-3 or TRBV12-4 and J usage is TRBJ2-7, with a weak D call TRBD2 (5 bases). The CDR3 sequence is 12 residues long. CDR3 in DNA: TGTGCCAGCAGTTTACGGCCCCATCCCGGGGACTTC. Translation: CASSLRPHPGDF.

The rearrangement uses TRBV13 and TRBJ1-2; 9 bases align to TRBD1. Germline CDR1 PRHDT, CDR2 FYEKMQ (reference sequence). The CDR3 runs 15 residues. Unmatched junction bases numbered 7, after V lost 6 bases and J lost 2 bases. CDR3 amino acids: CASREQGASNYGYTF. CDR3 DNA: TGTGCCAGCAGGGAACAGGGGGCATCGAACTATGGCTACACCTTC.

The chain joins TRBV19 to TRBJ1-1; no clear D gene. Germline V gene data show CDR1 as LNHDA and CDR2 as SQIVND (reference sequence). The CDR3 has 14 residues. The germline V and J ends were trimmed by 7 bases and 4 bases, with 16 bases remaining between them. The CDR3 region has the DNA TGTGCCAGTATCAGAATAGCCGGCTTCACTGAAGCTTTCTTT. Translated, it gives CASIRIAGFTEAFF.

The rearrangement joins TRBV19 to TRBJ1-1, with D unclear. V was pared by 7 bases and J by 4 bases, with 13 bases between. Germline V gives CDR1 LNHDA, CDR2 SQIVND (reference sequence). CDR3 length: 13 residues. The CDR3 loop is CASTNPGSTEAFF. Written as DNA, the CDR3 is TGTGCCAGTACTAATCCGGGGTCCACTGAAGCTTTCTTT.

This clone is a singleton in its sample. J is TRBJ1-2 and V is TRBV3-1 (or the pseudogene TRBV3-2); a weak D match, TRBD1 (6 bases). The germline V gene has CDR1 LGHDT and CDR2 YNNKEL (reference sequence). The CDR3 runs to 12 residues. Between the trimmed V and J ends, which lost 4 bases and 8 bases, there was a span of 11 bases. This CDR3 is CASSRTGLGYTF. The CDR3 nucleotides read TGTGCCAGCAGCCGCACAGGGCTGGGCTACACCTTC.

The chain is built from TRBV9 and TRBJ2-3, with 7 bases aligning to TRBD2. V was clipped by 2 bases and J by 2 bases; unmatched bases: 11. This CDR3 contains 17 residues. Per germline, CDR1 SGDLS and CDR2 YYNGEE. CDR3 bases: TGTGCCAGCAGCGTTTTCAATGGACTAGTCGCCACAGATACGCAGTATTTT. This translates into CASSVFNGLVATDTQYF.

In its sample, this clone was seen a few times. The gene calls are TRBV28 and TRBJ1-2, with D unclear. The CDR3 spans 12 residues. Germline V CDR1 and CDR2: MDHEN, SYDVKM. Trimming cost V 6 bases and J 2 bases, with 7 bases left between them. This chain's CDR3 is CASRVTNYGYTF. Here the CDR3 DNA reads TGTGCCAGCAGGGTGACAAACTATGGCTACACCTTC.

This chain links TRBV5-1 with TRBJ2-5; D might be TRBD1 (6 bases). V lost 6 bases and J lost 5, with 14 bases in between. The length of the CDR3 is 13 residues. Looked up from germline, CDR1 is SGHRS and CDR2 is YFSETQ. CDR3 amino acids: CASTTGQGETQYF. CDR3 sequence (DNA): TGCGCCAGCACAACGGGGCAGGGGGAGACCCAGTACTTC.

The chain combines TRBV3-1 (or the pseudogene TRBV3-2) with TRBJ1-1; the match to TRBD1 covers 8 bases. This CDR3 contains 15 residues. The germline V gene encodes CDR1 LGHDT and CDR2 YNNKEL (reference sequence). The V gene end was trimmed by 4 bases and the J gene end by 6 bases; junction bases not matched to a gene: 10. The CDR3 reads CASSLGWGQDAEAFF. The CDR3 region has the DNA TGTGCCAGCAGCCTTGGCTGGGGACAGGACGCTGAAGCTTTCTTT.

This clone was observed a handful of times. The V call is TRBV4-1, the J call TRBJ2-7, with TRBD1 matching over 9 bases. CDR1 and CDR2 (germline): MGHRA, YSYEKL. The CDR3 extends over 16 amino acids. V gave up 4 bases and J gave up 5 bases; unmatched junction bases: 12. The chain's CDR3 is CASSPGNRDRDHEQYF. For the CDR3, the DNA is TGCGCCAGCAGCCCTGGTAATCGGGACAGGGACCACGAGCAGTACTTC.

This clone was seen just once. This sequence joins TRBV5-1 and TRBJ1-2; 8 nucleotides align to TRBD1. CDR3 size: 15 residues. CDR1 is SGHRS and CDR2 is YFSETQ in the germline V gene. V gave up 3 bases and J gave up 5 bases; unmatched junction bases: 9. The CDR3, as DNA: TGCGCCAGCAGCTCTTCCGGGACAGGAGGGTATGGCTACACCTTC. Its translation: CASSSSGTGGYGYTF.

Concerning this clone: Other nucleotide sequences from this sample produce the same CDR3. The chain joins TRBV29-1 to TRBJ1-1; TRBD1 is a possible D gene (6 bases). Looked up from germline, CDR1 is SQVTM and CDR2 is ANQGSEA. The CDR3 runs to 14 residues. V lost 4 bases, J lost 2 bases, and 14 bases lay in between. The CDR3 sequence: CSVAGVMVNTEAFF. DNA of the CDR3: TGCAGCGTTGCAGGGGTTATGGTAAACACTGAAGCTTTCTTT.